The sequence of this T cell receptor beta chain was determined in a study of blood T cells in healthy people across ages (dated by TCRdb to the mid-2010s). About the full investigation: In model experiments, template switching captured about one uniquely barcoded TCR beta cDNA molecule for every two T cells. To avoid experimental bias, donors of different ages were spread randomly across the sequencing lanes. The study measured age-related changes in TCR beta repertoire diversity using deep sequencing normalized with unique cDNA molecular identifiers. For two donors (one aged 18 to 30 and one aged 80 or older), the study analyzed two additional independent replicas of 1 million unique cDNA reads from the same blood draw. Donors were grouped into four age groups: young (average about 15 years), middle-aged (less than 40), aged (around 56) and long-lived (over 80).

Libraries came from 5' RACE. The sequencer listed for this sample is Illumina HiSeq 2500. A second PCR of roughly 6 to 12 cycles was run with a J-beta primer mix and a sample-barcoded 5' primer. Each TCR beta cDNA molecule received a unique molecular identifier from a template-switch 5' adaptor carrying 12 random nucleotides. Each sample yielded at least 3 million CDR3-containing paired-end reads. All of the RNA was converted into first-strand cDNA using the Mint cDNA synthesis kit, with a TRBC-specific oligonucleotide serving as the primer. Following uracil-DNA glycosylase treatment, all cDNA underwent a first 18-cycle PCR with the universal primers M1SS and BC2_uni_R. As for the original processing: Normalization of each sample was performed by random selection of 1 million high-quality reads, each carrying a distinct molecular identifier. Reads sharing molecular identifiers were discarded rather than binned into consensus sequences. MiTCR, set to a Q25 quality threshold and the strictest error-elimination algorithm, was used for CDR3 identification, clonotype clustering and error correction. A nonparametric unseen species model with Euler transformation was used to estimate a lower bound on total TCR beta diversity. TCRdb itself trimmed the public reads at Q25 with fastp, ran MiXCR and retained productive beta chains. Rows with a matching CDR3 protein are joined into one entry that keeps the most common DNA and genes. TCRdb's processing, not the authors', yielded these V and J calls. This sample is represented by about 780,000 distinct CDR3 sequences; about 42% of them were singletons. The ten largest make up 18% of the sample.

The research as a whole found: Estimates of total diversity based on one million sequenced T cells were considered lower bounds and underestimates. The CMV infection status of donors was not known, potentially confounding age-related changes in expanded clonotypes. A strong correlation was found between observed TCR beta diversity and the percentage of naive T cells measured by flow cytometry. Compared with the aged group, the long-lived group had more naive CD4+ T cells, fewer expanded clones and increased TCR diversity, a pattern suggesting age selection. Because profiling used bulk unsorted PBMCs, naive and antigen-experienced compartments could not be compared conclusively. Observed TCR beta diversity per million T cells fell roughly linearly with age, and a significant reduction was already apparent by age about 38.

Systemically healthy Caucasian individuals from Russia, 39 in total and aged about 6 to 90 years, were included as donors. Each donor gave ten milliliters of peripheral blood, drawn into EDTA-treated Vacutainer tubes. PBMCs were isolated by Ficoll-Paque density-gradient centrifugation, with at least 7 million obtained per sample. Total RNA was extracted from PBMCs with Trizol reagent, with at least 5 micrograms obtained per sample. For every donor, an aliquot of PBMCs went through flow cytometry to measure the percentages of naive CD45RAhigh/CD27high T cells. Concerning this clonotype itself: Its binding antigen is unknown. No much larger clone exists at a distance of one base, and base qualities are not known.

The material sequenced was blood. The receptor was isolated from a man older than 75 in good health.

The CDR3 protein: CASSGGGPGNTQYF. Read as DNA, the sequence is TGTGCCAGCAGCGGGGGCGGCCCGGGGAATACGCAGTATTTT. The rearrangement joined TRBV7-2 to TRBJ2-3; TRBD1 is a weak D gene call, 6 bases matching. From a lookup of the germline V gene, CDR1 and CDR2 are SGHTA and FQGNSA. Deletion took 5 bases off V and 7 bases off J, with a span of 16 bases between the germline ends. The CDR3 contains 14 residues, cysteine and phenylalanine counted. Only the CDR3 DNA is retained, 42 bases long and in frame from the first base.